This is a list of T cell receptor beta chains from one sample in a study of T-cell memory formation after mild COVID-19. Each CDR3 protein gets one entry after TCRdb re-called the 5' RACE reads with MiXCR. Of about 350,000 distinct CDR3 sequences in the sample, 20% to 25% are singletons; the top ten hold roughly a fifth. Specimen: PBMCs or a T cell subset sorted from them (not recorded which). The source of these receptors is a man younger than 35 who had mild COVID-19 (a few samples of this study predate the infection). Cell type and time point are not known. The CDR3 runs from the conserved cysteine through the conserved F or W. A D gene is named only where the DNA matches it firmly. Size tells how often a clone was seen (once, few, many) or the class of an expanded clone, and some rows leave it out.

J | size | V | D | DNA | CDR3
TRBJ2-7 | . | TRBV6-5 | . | TGTGCCAGCAGTTACCCCCAGGGCGAGCAGTACTTC | CASSYPQGEQYF
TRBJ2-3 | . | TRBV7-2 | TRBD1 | TGTGCCAGCAGCCCTACAGGGGGAACAGATACGCAGTATTTT | CASSPTGGTDTQYF
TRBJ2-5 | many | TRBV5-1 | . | TGCGCCAGCAGCTTGGATCCGGGAGAATGGGAGACCCAGTACTTC | CASSLDPGEWETQYF
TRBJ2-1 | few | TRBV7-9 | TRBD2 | TGTGCCAGCAGCCTCCCAGCGGGGGGGCACAATGAGCAGTTCTTC | CASSLPAGGHNEQFF
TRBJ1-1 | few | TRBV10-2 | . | TGCGCCAGCCGAGGCGAGGTGGGGGGCACTGAAGCTTTCTTT | CASRGEVGGTEAFF
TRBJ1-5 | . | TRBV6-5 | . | TGTGCCAGCAGGGCTCAAGATAATCAGCCCCAGCATTTT | CASRAQDNQPQHF
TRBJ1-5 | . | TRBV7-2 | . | TGTGCCAGCAGACGCATCCGCAATCAGCCCCAGCATTTT | CASRRIRNQPQHF
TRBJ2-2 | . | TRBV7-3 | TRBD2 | TGTGCCAGCAGCTCCCGGACTAGCGGTGAAGAAGCAAACACCGGGGAGCTGTTTTTT | CASSSRTSGEEANTGELFF
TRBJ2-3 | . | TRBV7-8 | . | TGTGCCAGCAGCCCGACAGAGATAGACACAGATACGCAGTATTTT | CASSPTEIDTDTQYF
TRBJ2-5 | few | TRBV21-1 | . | TGCGCCCACCGGAGGAGTACCCAGTACTTC | CAHRRSTQYF
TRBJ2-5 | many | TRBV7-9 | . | TGTGCCAGCAGAAAGACAGGACCCCAAGAGACCCAGTACTTC | CASRKTGPQETQYF
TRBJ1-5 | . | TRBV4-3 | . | TGCGCCAGCAGCCAAGACGCCCAGGGCGGCGATCAGCCCCAGCATTTT | CASSQDAQGGDQPQHF
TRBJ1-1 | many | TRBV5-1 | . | TGCGCCAGCAGTATGAACACTGAAGCTTTCTTT | CASSMNTEAFF
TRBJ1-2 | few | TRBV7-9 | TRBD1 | TGTGCCAGCAGCTCGACCGGGACAGGGAGAAACTATGGCTACACCTTC | CASSSTGTGRNYGYTF
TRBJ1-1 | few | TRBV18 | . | TGTGCCAGCTCCGGAGGGATGAACACTGAAGCTTTCTTT | CASSGGMNTEAFF
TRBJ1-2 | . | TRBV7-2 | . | TGTGCCAGCAGCTTAGAAGGAATACATGGCTACACCTTC | CASSLEGIHGYTF
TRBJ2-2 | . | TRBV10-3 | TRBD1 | TGTGCCATCAAGGTGGACAGGGATTTAACCGGGGAGCTGTTTTTT | CAIKVDRDLTGELFF
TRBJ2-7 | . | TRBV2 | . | TGTGCCAGCAGTGTGCGGGGCCCCTACGAGCAGTACTTC | CASSVRGPYEQYF
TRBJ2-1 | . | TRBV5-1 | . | TGCGCCAGCAGCTCCCCGAGGGGGGGAAAAGGCAATGAGCAGTTCTTC | CASSSPRGGKGNEQFF
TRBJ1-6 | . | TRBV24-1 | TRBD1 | TGTGCCACCAGTGACTCCGGGACAGGAGGCTCACCCCTCCACTTT | CATSDSGTGGSPLHF
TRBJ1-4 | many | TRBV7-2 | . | TGTGCCAGCAGCCCTAGTGCGGTGGGAAAACTGTTTTTT | CASSPSAVGKLFF
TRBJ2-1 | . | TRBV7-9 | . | TGTGCCAGCAGCCAAGGGCCATCGACATACAATGAGCAGTTCTTC | CASSQGPSTYNEQFF
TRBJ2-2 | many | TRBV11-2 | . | TGTGCCAGCAGCTTAGAAAATGGGGAGCTGTTTTTT | CASSLENGELFF
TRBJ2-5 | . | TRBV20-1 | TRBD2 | TGCAGTGCTAAGACTAGCGGGGGGTCGTTAGAGACCCAGTACTTC | CSAKTSGGSLETQYF
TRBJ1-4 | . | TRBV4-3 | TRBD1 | TGCGCCAGCAGCCAAGACGGACAGGGGAAGGCGAATGAAAAACTGTTTTTT | CASSQDGQGKANEKLFF
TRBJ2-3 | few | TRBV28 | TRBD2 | TGTGCCAGCAGTTTAGGGGCAGGCGGGGGGGCGGATACGCAGTATTTT | CASSLGAGGGADTQYF
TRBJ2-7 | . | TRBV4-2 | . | TGTGCCAGCAGCCAAGGCTCAGGGGATTTCTCCTACGAGCAGTACTTC | CASSQGSGDFSYEQYF
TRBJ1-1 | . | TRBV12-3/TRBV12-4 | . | TGTGCCAGCAGTCGGACATCCATGAACACTGAAGCTTTCTTT | CASSRTSMNTEAFF
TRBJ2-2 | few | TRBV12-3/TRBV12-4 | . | TGTGCCAGCAGTTTACGGGGAGCCGGGGGGGAGCTGTTTTTT | CASSLRGAGGELFF
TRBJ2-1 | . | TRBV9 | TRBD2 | TGTGCCAGCAACTTAGCGGGGGGGCCCGGGAATGAGCAGTTCTTC | CASNLAGGPGNEQFF
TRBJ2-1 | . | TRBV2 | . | TGTGCCAGCAATACAAGCCCCCGGTACGTGCAGTTCTTC | CASNTSPRYVQFF
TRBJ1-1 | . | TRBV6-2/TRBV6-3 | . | TGTGCCAGCAGCCATCCCGCGACAGAGGAAGCTTTCTTT | CASSHPATEEAFF
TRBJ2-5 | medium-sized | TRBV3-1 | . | TGTGCCAGCAGCCAAGTAGTGATAGCGGTGTCACAAGAGACCCAGTACTTC | CASSQVVIAVSQETQYF
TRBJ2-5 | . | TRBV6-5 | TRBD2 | TGTGCCAGCAGGGCCCTCGCGGGGGGTGAGACCCAGTACTTC | CASRALAGGETQYF
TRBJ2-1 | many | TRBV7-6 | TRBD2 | TGTGCCAGCAGCCGTAGCGGGGGTGGTGAGCAGTTCTTC | CASSRSGGGEQFF